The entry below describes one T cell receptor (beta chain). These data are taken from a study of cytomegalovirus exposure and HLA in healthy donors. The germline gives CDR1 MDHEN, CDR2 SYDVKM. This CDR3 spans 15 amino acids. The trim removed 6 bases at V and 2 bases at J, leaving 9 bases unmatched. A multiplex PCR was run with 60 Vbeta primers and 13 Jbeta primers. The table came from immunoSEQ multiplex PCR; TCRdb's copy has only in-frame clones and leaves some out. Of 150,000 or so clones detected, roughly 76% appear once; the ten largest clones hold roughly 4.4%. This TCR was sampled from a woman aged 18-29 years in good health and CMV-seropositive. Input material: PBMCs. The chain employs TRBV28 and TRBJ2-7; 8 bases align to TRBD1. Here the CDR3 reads CASRKGTGTTYEQYF. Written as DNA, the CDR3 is TGTGCCAGCAGAAAAGGGACAGGTACAACCTACGAGCAGTACTTC.